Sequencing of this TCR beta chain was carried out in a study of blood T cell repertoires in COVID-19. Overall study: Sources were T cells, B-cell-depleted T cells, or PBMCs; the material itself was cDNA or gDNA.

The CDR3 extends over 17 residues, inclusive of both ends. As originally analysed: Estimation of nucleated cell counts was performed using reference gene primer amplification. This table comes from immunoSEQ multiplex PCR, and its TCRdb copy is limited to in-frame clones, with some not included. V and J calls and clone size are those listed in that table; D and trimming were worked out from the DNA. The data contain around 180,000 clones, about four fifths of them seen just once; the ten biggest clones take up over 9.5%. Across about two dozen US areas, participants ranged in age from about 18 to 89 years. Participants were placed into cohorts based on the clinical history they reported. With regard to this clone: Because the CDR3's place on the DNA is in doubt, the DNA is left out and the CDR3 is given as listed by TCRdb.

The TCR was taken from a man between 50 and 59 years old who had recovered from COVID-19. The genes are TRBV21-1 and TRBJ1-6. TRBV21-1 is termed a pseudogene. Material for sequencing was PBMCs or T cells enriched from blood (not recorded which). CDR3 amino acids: CASSKVGGGSYNSPLHF.